The rows below give T cell receptor beta chains drawn from one sample of a study of blood T cell repertoires in COVID-19. Produced via immunoSEQ multiplex PCR; TCRdb's table is partial and in-frame only. Among some 390,000 clones, 80% to 90% were seen once, and the ten largest hold roughly 1.1%. The specimen sequenced was PBMCs or T cells enriched from blood (not recorded which). Source of these receptors: a man aged 30-40 years who had recovered from COVID-19. The CDR3 runs from the conserved cysteine through the conserved F or W. D genes are given only for firm matches. The size field is filled for only some rows; it gives once, few, many or a size class.

D gene,clone size,V gene,J gene,CDR3 protein,CDR3 DNA
-,-,TRBV6-2/TRBV6-3,TRBJ2-7,CASSLPGGQTRGQYF,TGTGCCAGCAGTCTGCCGGGGGGACAAACTCGCGGGCAGTACTTC
-,-,TRBV29-1,TRBJ2-5,CSVQKVEETQYF,TGCAGCGTACAAAAAGTCGAAGAGACCCAGTACTTC
-,-,TRBV4-2,TRBJ1-1,CASSQDMNPEAFF,TGTGCCAGCAGCCAAGACATGAACCCCGAGGCTTTCTTT
TRBD2,once,TRBV14,TRBJ2-1,CASSRTSGSFGMNEQFF,TGTGCCAGCAGCCGGACTAGCGGGAGTTTTGGGATGAACGAGCAGTTCTTC
-,-,TRBV11-2,TRBJ2-7,CASSLRTFGFYEQYF,TGTGCCAGCAGCTTGCGGACTTTTGGATTCTACGAGCAGTACTTC
-,-,TRBV27,TRBJ1-5,CASSPERAWQPQHF,TGTGCCAGCAGTCCGGAGAGGGCTTGGCAGCCCCAGCATTTT
-,-,TRBV27,TRBJ1-1,CASSFKNSNTEAFF,TGTGCCAGCAGTTTTAAGAACTCGAACACTGAAGCTTTCTTT
-,-,TRBV4-2,TRBJ2-1,CASSQGPHSYNEQFF,TGTGCCAGCAGCCAGGGGCCCCACTCCTACAATGAGCAGTTCTTC
TRBD1,-,TRBV28,TRBJ2-5,CASSPIGQGQETQYF,TGTGCCAGCAGTCCGATCGGACAGGGCCAAGAGACCCAGTACTTC
TRBD1,-,TRBV5-4,TRBJ2-7,CASSPRTGYNEQYF,TGTGCCAGCAGCCCACGGACAGGGTACAACGAGCAGTACTTC
-,-,TRBV2,TRBJ1-4,CASNQQAATNEKLFF,TGTGCCAGCAATCAACAGGCTGCAACTAATGAAAAACTGTTTTTT
TRBD2,-,TRBV27,TRBJ2-7,CASRLTSGPYEQYF,TGTGCCAGCCGCCTGACTAGCGGCCCCTACGAGCAGTACTTC
-,-,TRBV28,TRBJ1-1,CASSLWAGDTEAFF,TGTGCCAGCAGTTTATGGGCAGGGGATACTGAAGCTTTCTTT
-,-,TRBV9,TRBJ2-5,CASSGQNQETQYF,TGTGCCAGCAGTGGACAGAACCAAGAGACCCAGTACTTC
-,-,TRBV12-5,TRBJ2-5,CASGRTGQETQYF,TGTGCTAGTGGGCGCACAGGACAAGAGACCCAGTACTTC
-,-,TRBV12-5,TRBJ1-1,CASGFVVDTEAFF,TGTGCTAGTGGTTTCGTAGTGGACACTGAAGCTTTCTTT
-,-,TRBV3-1/TRBV3-2,TRBJ2-7,CASSPIAETPYEQYF,TGTGCCAGCAGCCCTATAGCGGAGACCCCCTACGAGCAGTACTTC
-,once,TRBV4-1,TRBJ1-1,CASSQEETPYTEAFF,TGCGCCAGCAGCCAGGAGGAGACACCTTACACTGAAGCTTTCTTT
TRBD1,-,TRBV27,TRBJ1-5,CASSLGQGSQPQHF,TGTGCCAGCAGTTTAGGACAGGGAAGTCAGCCCCAGCATTTT
-,-,TRBV24-1,TRBJ2-1,CATRGTDEQFF,TGTGCCACCCGGGGGACAGATGAGCAGTTCTTC
TRBD1,-,TRBV5-6,TRBJ1-6,CASSFFGTGPPLHF,TGTGCCAGCAGCTTTTTTGGGACAGGGCCGCCCCTCCACTTT
TRBD2,-,TRBV7-3,TRBJ2-1,CARRGLAINEQFF,TGTGCCAGGAGGGGACTAGCAATCAATGAGCAGTTCTTC
TRBD2,-,TRBV6-5,TRBJ2-3,CASSYSASGATDTQYF,TGTGCCAGCAGTTACTCCGCTAGCGGGGCAACAGATACGCAGTATTTT
TRBD1,-,TRBV5-1,TRBJ2-5,CASSLVAAGTGAQETQYF,TGCGCCAGCAGCTTGGTGGCGGCGGGGACAGGGGCCCAAGAGACCCAGTACTTC
-,-,TRBV2,TRBJ1-4,CASSEQVGELFF,TGTGCCAGCAGTGAACAGGTGGGAGAGCTGTTTTTT
-,-,TRBV28,TRBJ2-7,CASSLGGRYEQYF,TGTGCCAGCAGTTTAGGGGGGAGATACGAGCAGTACTTC
-,-,TRBV11-3,TRBJ2-2,CASSLDLGSNTGELFF,TGTGCCAGCAGCTTAGATCTGGGCTCGAACACCGGGGAGCTGTTTTTT
-,-,TRBV7-9,TRBJ2-7,CASSLVISRSDEQYF,TGTGCCAGCAGCTTAGTTATCAGTAGGAGCGACGAGCAGTACTTC
TRBD1,-,TRBV7-8,TRBJ1-3,CASVTGVGGNTIYF,TGTGCCAGCGTAACAGGGGTTGGTGGAAACACCATATATTTT
-,-,TRBV6-5,TRBJ1-5,CASSRGGGPLAQHF,TGTGCCAGCAGCCGAGGGGGGGGCCCTTTGGCCCAGCATTTT
TRBD1,-,TRBV6-6,TRBJ1-3,CARVDRGSPPGNTIYF,TGTGCCAGAGTAGACAGGGGGTCCCCCCCTGGAAACACCATATATTTT
-,once,TRBV5-1,TRBJ2-7,CASSFDGAQQYF,TGCGCCAGCAGCTTTGATGGGGCTCAGCAGTACTTC
-,once,TRBV5-5,TRBJ1-2,CASSSRPMGRVGGYTF,TGTGCCAGCAGCTCCCGCCCCATGGGCAGGGTTGGTGGCTACACCTTC
-,-,TRBV29-1,TRBJ1-1,CSASGPNVDTEAFF,TGCAGCGCCTCGGGTCCGAACGTTGACACTGAAGCTTTCTTT
-,-,TRBV15,TRBJ1-5,CATSRRTGTREPQHF,TGTGCCACCAGCAGAAGGACGGGGACTAGGGAGCCCCAGCATTTT
-,-,TRBV24-1,TRBJ1-3,CATSDYPPGNTIYF,TGTGCCACCAGTGACTACCCCCCTGGAAACACCATATATTTT
-,-,TRBV28,TRBJ1-5,CASSHTTGMGNQPQHF,TGTGCCAGCAGTCATACTACAGGGATGGGCAATCAGCCCCAGCATTTT
TRBD1,-,TRBV28,TRBJ1-1,CASHTPITGVAEAFF,TGTGCCAGCCACACACCGATAACAGGGGTCGCTGAAGCTTTCTTT
-,-,TRBV5-1,TRBJ1-6,CASSGGRELNSPLHF,TGCGCCAGCAGCGGAGGGAGAGAACTTAATTCACCCCTCCACTTT
-,-,TRBV5-5,TRBJ2-1,CASSPGFGFYNEQFF,TGTGCCAGCAGCCCCGGGTTCGGTTTTTACAATGAGCAGTTCTTC
TRBD2,-,TRBV9,TRBJ2-5,CASSVAPAGGETQYF,TGTGCCAGCAGCGTAGCACCAGCGGGAGGAGAGACCCAGTACTTC
TRBD2,-,TRBV11-2,TRBJ2-1,CASSPGLAGYNEQFF,TGTGCCAGCAGCCCGGGACTAGCGGGGTACAATGAGCAGTTCTTC
-,-,TRBV19,TRBJ2-3,CASSPRQELQYF,TGTGCCAGTAGTCCACGACAGGAACTGCAGTATTTT
TRBD1,-,TRBV19,TRBJ1-1,CASSIGTGGHTEAFF,TGTGCCAGTAGTATAGGGACAGGGGGTCACACTGAAGCTTTCTTT
-,-,TRBV28,TRBJ2-5,CASSTYGGAGIETQYF,TGTGCCAGCAGTACCTACGGAGGGGCAGGGATCGAGACCCAGTACTTC
-,-,TRBV19,TRBJ1-5,CASSIDRGNQPQHF,TGTGCCAGTAGTATAGACAGGGGCAATCAGCCCCAGCATTTT
-,-,TRBV30,TRBJ2-2,CAWSLAPNTGELFF,TGTGCCTGGAGCTTAGCCCCGAACACCGGGGAGCTGTTTTTT
-,-,TRBV7-9,TRBJ1-1,CASSLVSTGNTEAFF,TGTGCCAGCAGCTTAGTTTCGACAGGGAACACTGAAGCTTTCTTT
-,few,TRBV7-2,TRBJ2-3,CASSSHREDTQYF,TGTGCCAGCAGCTCCCACAGGGAAGATACGCAGTATTTT
-,-,TRBV24-1,TRBJ2-1,CATSDSLGRGPNNEQFF,TGTGCCACCAGTGATTCCCTAGGGCGGGGGCCCAACAATGAGCAGTTCTTC
TRBD1,-,TRBV5-1,TRBJ1-2,CASSPGTGNFYGYTF,TGCGCCAGCAGCCCTGGGACAGGGAACTTCTATGGCTACACCTTC
TRBD2,-,TRBV7-8,TRBJ2-4,CASSLELAGGPDIQYF,TGTGCCAGCAGCTTAGAGCTAGCGGGAGGGCCGGACATTCAGTACTTC
TRBD1,-,TRBV27,TRBJ2-7,CASHRQGHYEQYF,TGTGCCAGCCACCGACAGGGACACTACGAGCAGTACTTC
TRBD1,-,TRBV6-6,TRBJ2-7,CASSTGQGRRQYF,TGTGCCAGCAGTACTGGACAGGGGCGCCGTCAGTACTTC
-,-,TRBV19,TRBJ1-5,CASSIGGPQPQHF,TGTGCCAGTAGTATCGGTGGGCCTCAGCCCCAGCATTTT
TRBD2,-,TRBV24-1,TRBJ2-1,CATSDYYSGSDEQFF,TGTGCCACCAGTGATTACTATAGCGGGAGCGATGAGCAGTTCTTC
-,-,TRBV5-5,TRBJ2-7,CASSAGSSSYEQYF,TGTGCCAGCAGCGCCGGGTCGTCCTCCTACGAGCAGTACTTC